This is a list of T cell receptor beta chains from one sample in a study of beta chain features in type 1 diabetes. TCRdb's copy holds only in-frame clones and misses some; the assay was immunoSEQ multiplex PCR. The table records hundreds of thousands of clones, over 8.5% of them present only once. Sequenced: naive CD4+ T cells from blood. All receptors derive from a woman aged 18-29 years in good health. Both conserved end residues are part of each CDR3. D genes are given only for firm matches. Clone size, where shown, is once, few, many, or a class for clones that have expanded.

j_call: TRBJ2-1
clone_size: few
cdr3_length: 16
d_call: .
v_call: TRBV14
cdr3_nt: TGTGCCAGCAGCCAAGATGGGGGGAGCTCCTACAATGAGCAGTTCTTC
cdr3_aa: CASSQDGGSSYNEQFF

j_call: TRBJ1-5
clone_size: few
cdr3_length: 14
d_call: TRBD1
v_call: TRBV28
cdr3_nt: TGTGCCAGCACCACCGGACAGGCCAATCAGCCCCAGCATTTT
cdr3_aa: CASTTGQANQPQHF

j_call: TRBJ2-2
clone_size: few
cdr3_length: 18
d_call: TRBD2
v_call: TRBV6-1
cdr3_nt: TGTGCCAGCAGTGAAGACACTAGCGGGAGATCCATGACCGGGGAGCTGTTTTTT
cdr3_aa: CASSEDTSGRSMTGELFF

j_call: TRBJ2-1
clone_size: few
cdr3_length: 16
d_call: TRBD2
v_call: TRBV5-6
cdr3_nt: TGTGCCAGCAGCTCTGGCGGGGGGAGCTCCTACAATGAGCAGTTCTTC
cdr3_aa: CASSSGGGSSYNEQFF

j_call: TRBJ2-7
clone_size: .
cdr3_length: 12
d_call: .
v_call: TRBV21-1
cdr3_nt: TGTGCCTCTAAAGTACTCTCCTACGAGCAGTACTTC
cdr3_aa: CASKVLSYEQYF

j_call: TRBJ2-5
clone_size: few
cdr3_length: 17
d_call: TRBD1
v_call: TRBV6-1
cdr3_nt: TGTGCCAGCAGTGAAACGAGGACATCGGACAGGAGGGAGACCCAGTACTTC
cdr3_aa: CASSETRTSDRRETQYF

j_call: TRBJ2-1
clone_size: few
cdr3_length: 15
d_call: TRBD2
v_call: TRBV5-1
cdr3_nt: TGCGCCAGCAGCTCCGGACTAGCGGGAGTGGATGAGCAGTTCTTC
cdr3_aa: CASSSGLAGVDEQFF

j_call: TRBJ2-7
clone_size: few
cdr3_length: 14
d_call: .
v_call: TRBV5-1
cdr3_nt: TGCGCCAGCAGCTTGGATAGGAGCGCCTACGAGCAGTACTTC
cdr3_aa: CASSLDRSAYEQYF

j_call: TRBJ1-1
clone_size: few
cdr3_length: 13
d_call: .
v_call: TRBV27
cdr3_nt: TGTGCCAGCATATCGCTAGGGAACACTGAAGCTTTCTTT
cdr3_aa: CASISLGNTEAFF

j_call: TRBJ2-7
clone_size: .
cdr3_length: 15
d_call: .
v_call: TRBV30
cdr3_nt: TGTGCCTGGAGTGGGGGATCGGACACAGCCTACGAGCAGTACTTC
cdr3_aa: CAWSGGSDTAYEQYF

j_call: TRBJ2-1
clone_size: few
cdr3_length: 16
d_call: .
v_call: TRBV7-3
cdr3_nt: TGTGCCAGCAGCCCCTTCGGGGGAGCGGGCGACAATGAGCAGTTCTTC
cdr3_aa: CASSPFGGAGDNEQFF

j_call: TRBJ2-5
clone_size: .
cdr3_length: 15
d_call: TRBD2
v_call: TRBV19
cdr3_nt: TGTGCCAGTAGTATAGGGACTAGCGGTAGAGAGACCCAGTACTTC
cdr3_aa: CASSIGTSGRETQYF

j_call: TRBJ1-2
clone_size: .
cdr3_length: 14
d_call: .
v_call: TRBV23-1
cdr3_nt: TGCGCCAGCAGTATTTGTTCTAGAGACTATGGCTACACCTTC
cdr3_aa: CASSICSRDYGYTF

j_call: TRBJ2-3
clone_size: many
cdr3_length: 15
d_call: TRBD1
v_call: TRBV11-2
cdr3_nt: TGTGCCAGCAGCACGACCGGGACAGGCACAGATACGCAGTATTTT
cdr3_aa: CASSTTGTGTDTQYF

j_call: TRBJ2-5
clone_size: .
cdr3_length: 13
d_call: .
v_call: TRBV30
cdr3_nt: TGTGCCTGGAGTGGGATAGCCCCGGAGACCCAGTACTTC
cdr3_aa: CAWSGIAPETQYF

j_call: TRBJ2-1
clone_size: .
cdr3_length: 16
d_call: TRBD2
v_call: TRBV7-2
cdr3_nt: TGTGCCAGCAGCGAAGGACTAGCGGGGCTCTACAATGAGCAGTTCTTC
cdr3_aa: CASSEGLAGLYNEQFF

j_call: TRBJ2-1
clone_size: .
cdr3_length: 15
d_call: TRBD2
v_call: TRBV4-1
cdr3_nt: TGTGCCAGCAGCCAAACGGGAGGGCTTGGGAATGAGCAGTTCTTC
cdr3_aa: CASSQTGGLGNEQFF

j_call: TRBJ2-1
clone_size: few
cdr3_length: 15
d_call: TRBD1
v_call: TRBV11-2
cdr3_nt: TGTGCCAGCAGCTCGAACAGGGGGGTTTACAATGAGCAGTTCTTC
cdr3_aa: CASSSNRGVYNEQFF

j_call: TRBJ1-5
clone_size: .
cdr3_length: 13
d_call: .
v_call: TRBV30
cdr3_nt: TGTGCCTGGAGCCCACAGCGGGGACAGCCCCAGCATTTT
cdr3_aa: CAWSPQRGQPQHF

j_call: TRBJ1-1
clone_size: few
cdr3_length: 14
d_call: .
v_call: TRBV7-9
cdr3_nt: TGTGCCAGCAGCTCCGGGTACCAGAACACTGAAGCTTTCTTT
cdr3_aa: CASSSGYQNTEAFF

j_call: TRBJ1-4
clone_size: few
cdr3_length: 14
d_call: TRBD1
v_call: TRBV27
cdr3_nt: TGTGCCAGCGGACGGACAGGGGCTAATGAAAAACTGTTTTTT
cdr3_aa: CASGRTGANEKLFF

j_call: TRBJ2-1
clone_size: few
cdr3_length: 14
d_call: .
v_call: TRBV7-2
cdr3_nt: TGTGCCAGCAACGTGGGGGCGGGCTACAATGAGCAGTTCTTC
cdr3_aa: CASNVGAGYNEQFF

j_call: TRBJ2-1
clone_size: few
cdr3_length: 15
d_call: TRBD1
v_call: TRBV13
cdr3_nt: TGTGCCAGCAGCTCGACAGGGATTGACTACAATGAGCAGTTCTTC
cdr3_aa: CASSSTGIDYNEQFF

j_call: TRBJ1-2
clone_size: few
cdr3_length: 11
d_call: TRBD1
v_call: TRBV20-1
cdr3_nt: TGCAGTGCCGGACAGGGAAATGGCTACACCTTC
cdr3_aa: CSAGQGNGYTF

j_call: TRBJ2-5
clone_size: few
cdr3_length: 13
d_call: TRBD1
v_call: TRBV5-6
cdr3_nt: TGTGCCAGCAGCACCGGGACAGAAGAGACCCAGTACTTC
cdr3_aa: CASSTGTEETQYF

j_call: TRBJ2-7
clone_size: few
cdr3_length: 14
d_call: TRBD1
v_call: TRBV5-1
cdr3_nt: TGCGCCAGCAGCCCCGGGACAGGCGGGAACGAGCAGTACTTC
cdr3_aa: CASSPGTGGNEQYF